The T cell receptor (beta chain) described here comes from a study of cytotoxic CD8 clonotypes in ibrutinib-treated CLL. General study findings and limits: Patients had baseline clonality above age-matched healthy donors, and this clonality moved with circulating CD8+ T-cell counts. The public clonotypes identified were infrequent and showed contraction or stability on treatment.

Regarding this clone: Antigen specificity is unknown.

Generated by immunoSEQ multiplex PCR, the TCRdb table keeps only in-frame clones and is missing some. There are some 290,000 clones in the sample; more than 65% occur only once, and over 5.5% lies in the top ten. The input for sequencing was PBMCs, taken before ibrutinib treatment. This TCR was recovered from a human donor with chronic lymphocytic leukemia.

The CDR3 DNA reads TGTGCCAGCAGTTTATCGGTGTCTATACGATCCTACGAGCAGTACTTC. Translated, it gives CASSLSVSIRSYEQYF. The chain is built from TRBV27 and TRBJ2-7, with D unclear. CDR1 MNHEY and CDR2 SMNVEV come from the germline V gene (reference sequence). V lost 0 bases, J lost 1 base, and 13 bases lay in between. The CDR3 loop spans 16 amino acids.